This passage covers 8 T cell receptor beta chains from one sample sequenced in a study of T cell responses to AZD1222 COVID-19 vaccine. Profiled with immunoSEQ multiplex PCR; TCRdb holds only in-frame clones, not every one. Seen here are more than 100,000 clones, around 88% observed once, and the top ten hold roughly 5%. This sample comprised peripheral blood, obtained on day 0 of AZD1222 vaccination. These receptors were collected from an adult in good health.

This clone appeared once. The chain carries TRBV6-5 and TRBJ2-2; perhaps TRBD1 as D (6 bases). CDR1 and CDR2 from the germline V gene are MNHEY and SVGAGI. This CDR3 is built from 13 residues. Between the trimmed V and J ends, which lost 6 bases and 6 bases, there was a span of 11 bases. The DNA for the CDR3 is TGTGCCAGCAGCCAGGGGTCTTCCGGGGAGCTGTTTTTT. This sequence encodes CASSQGSSGELFF.

The V call is TRBV5-1, the J call TRBJ2-5; D unresolved. V was trimmed by 1 base and J by 5 bases, leaving 18 bases between them. CDR3 length equals 16 residues. Germline lookup yields CDR1 SGHRS and CDR2 YFSETQ. DNA of the CDR3: TGCGCCAGCAGCTTGTTTCCGGCAGGTCAGTCGGAGACCCAGTACTTC. Protein product: CASSLFPAGQSETQYF.

V and J are TRBV3-1 (or the pseudogene TRBV3-2) and TRBJ1-2; D not certain. Germline lookup yields CDR1 LGHDT and CDR2 YNNKEL (reference sequence). The germline V and J ends were trimmed by 4 bases and 6 bases, with 15 bases remaining between them. The CDR3 is made up of 14 amino acids. The CDR3 DNA is TGTGCCAGCAGCCCGAGGGCGCGGAGGGATGGCTACACCTTC. It specifies CASSPRARRDGYTF.

This clone appeared a few times. The CDR3 region is CASSFRQGQETQYF. CDR3 nucleotide sequence: TGTGCCAGCAGCTTCCGACAGGGGCAAGAGACCCAGTACTTC. V usage is TRBV5-6 and J usage is TRBJ2-5; TRBD1 aligns across 8 bases. CDR3 length: 14 residues. V was clipped by 2 bases and J by 2 bases; unmatched bases: 2. CDR1 is SGHDT, CDR2 YYEEEE, per germline.

This clone was detected a few times. The chain uses TRBV2 and TRBJ1-1; D is unresolved. Germline V gene sequence: CDR1 SNHLY, CDR2 FYNNEI. Trimming left V 4 bases short and J 1 base short, with 7 bases between. The CDR3 is 13 residues long. CDR3 sequence reads: CASSGGQNTEAFF. DNA for the CDR3: TGTGCCAGCAGTGGAGGGCAGAACACTGAAGCTTTCTTT.

This clone was found once. The chain links TRBV3-1 (or the pseudogene TRBV3-2) to TRBJ1-2, with D possibly TRBD1 on 6 matching bases. Trimming took off 4 bases at V and 2 bases at J, with 11 bases between the two ends. Looked up from germline, CDR1 is LGHDT and CDR2 is YNNKEL (reference sequence). CDR3 length: 14 residues. This CDR3 is CASSPGTTNYGYTF. In nucleotides, the CDR3 is TGTGCCAGCAGCCCCGGGACAACCAACTATGGCTACACCTTC.

The chain has TRBV11-2 and TRBJ2-5; no definite D call. The CDR3 loop spans 11 amino acids. Germline V lookup: CDR1 SGHAT, CDR2 FQNNGV. V was shortened by 4 bases and J by 2 bases, with 2 bases between the two germline ends. CDR3 nucleotides: TGTGCCAGCAGCTATCAAGAGACCCAGTACTTC. Encoded protein: CASSYQETQYF.

The CDR3 loop is CASSLEGRGRKAFF. For the CDR3, the DNA is TGTGCCAGCAGCTTAGAGGGGAGGGGGCGAAAAGCTTTCTTT. The V call is TRBV11-2, the J call TRBJ1-1; 7 bases line up with TRBD1. The CDR3 length is 14 residues. CDR1 is SGHAT, CDR2 FQNNGV, per germline. The junction had 7 bases not matched to a gene; V was cut back by 0 bases and J by 9 bases.